The clone carrying this T cell receptor (beta chain) was seen ten or more times. Its matching antigen is unknown. This entry belongs to a study of T-cell reconstitution after alpha-beta-depleted transplantation in children. TCRbeta library construction was performed incorporating unique molecular identifiers. MiXCR, run by TCRdb on the PCR reads, gives a single entry per CDR3 protein. In the table there are almost 250,000 distinct CDR3 sequences, roughly 26% of which are singletons. Trimming cost V 2 bases and J 2 bases; bases outside gene matches: 6. There are 15 residues in the CDR3. CDR1 SGHTA and CDR2 FQGTGA come from the germline V gene. Study observations and caveats: Surviving recipient cells, namely T cells and thymic progenitors, were the source of high day-60 TCRbeta diversity in some patients. After one year, T-cell counts and TCRbeta diversity mostly came from new T cells. About two months after transplant, alpha-beta T cells reportedly came from several hundred expanded graft clones.

This receptor was obtained from a girl aged 2-10 years with Fanconi anemia, due to receive a stem cell transplant. The V gene is TRBV7-3, the J gene TRBJ2-7; 7 bases agree with TRBD2. Sequenced here: PBMCs, sampled before TCRalphabeta/CD19-depleted stem cell transplant. This CDR3 is CASSLSAAGTYEQYF. CDR3 bases: TGTGCCAGCAGCTTATCCGCAGCGGGGACCTACGAGCAGTACTTC.